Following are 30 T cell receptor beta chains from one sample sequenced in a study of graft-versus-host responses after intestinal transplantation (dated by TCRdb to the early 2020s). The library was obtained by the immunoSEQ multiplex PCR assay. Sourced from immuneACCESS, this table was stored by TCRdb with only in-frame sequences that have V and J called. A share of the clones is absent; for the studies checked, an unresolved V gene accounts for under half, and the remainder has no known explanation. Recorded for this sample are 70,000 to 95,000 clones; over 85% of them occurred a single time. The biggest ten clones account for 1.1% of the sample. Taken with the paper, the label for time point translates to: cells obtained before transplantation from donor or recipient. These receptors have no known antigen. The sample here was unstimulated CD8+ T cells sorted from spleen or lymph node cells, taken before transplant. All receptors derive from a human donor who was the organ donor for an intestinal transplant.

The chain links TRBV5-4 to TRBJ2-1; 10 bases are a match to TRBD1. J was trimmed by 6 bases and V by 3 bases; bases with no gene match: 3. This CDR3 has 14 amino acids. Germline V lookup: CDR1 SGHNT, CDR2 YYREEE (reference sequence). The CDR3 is CASSWGTGANEQFF. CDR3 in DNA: TGTGCCAGCAGCTGGGGGACAGGGGCCAATGAGCAGTTCTTC.

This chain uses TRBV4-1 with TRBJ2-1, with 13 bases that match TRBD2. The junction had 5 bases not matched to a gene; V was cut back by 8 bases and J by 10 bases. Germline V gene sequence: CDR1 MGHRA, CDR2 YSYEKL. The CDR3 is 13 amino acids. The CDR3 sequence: CASGLAGDWEQFF. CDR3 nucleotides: TGCGCCAGCGGACTAGCGGGGGACTGGGAGCAGTTCTTC.

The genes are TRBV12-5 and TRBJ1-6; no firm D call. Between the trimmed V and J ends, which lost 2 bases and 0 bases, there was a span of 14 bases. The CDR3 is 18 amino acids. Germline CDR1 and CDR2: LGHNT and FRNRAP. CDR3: CASGLFPPKSSYNSPLHF. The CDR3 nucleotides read TGTGCTAGTGGTTTGTTTCCCCCCAAGAGCTCCTATAATTCACCCCTCCACTTT.

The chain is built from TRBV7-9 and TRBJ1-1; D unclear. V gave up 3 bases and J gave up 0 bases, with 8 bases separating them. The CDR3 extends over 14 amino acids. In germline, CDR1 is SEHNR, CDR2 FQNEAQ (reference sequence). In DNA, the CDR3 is TGTGCCAGCAGCTTTACAGCCATGAACACTGAAGCTTTCTTT. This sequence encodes CASSFTAMNTEAFF. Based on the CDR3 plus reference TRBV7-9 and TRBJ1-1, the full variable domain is DTGVSQNPRHKITKRGQNVTFRCDPISEHNRLYWYRQTLGQGPEFLTYFQNEAQLEKSRLLSDRFSAERPKGSFSTLEIQRTEQGDSAMYLCASSFTAMNTEAFFGQGTRLTVV.

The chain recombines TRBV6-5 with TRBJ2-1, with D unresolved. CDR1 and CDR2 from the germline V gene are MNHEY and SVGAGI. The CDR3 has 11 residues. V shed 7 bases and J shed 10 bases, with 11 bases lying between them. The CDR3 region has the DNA TGTGCCAGCATTGAATCAGGCGAGCAGTTCTTC. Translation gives CASIESGEQFF.

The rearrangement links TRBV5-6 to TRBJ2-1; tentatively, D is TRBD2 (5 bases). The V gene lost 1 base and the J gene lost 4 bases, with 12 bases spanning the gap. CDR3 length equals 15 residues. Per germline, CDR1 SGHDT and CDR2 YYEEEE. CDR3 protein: CASSLTRSGYNEQFF. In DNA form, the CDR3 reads TGTGCCAGCAGCTTGACGAGGTCGGGGTACAATGAGCAGTTCTTC.

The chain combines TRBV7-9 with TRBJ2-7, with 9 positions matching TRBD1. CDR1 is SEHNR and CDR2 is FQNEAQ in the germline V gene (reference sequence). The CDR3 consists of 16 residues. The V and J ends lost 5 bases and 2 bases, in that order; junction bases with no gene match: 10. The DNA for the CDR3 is TGTGCCAGCAGCCCTATGCGGGACAGGGAAACCTACGAGCAGTACTTC. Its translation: CASSPMRDRETYEQYF.

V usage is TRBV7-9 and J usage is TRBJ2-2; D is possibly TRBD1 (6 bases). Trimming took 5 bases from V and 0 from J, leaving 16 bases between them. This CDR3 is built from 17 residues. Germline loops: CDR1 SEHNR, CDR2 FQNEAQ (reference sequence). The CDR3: CASSAGGWTANTGELFF. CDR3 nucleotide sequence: TGTGCCAGCAGCGCTGGTGGTTGGACAGCGAACACCGGGGAGCTGTTTTTT.

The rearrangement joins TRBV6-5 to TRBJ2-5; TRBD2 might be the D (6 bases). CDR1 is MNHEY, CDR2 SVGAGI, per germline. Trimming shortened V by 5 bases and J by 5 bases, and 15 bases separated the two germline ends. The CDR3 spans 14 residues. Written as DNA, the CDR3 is TGTGCCAGCAGTGAGACGGGGGATTCGGAGACCCAGTACTTC. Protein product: CASSETGDSETQYF.

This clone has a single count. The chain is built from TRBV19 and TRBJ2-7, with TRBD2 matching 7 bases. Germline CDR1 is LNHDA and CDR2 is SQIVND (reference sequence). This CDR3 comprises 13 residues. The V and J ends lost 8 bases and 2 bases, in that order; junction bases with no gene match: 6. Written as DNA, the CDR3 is TGTGCCAGTGGGGGGGGTGGAGCCTACGAGCAGTACTTC. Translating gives CASGGGGAYEQYF.

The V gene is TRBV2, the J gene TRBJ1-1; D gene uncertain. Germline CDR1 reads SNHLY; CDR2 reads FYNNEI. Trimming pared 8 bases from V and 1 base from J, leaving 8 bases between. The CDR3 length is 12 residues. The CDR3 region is CASLSGNTEAFF. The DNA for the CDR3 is TGTGCCAGCTTGTCAGGGAACACTGAAGCTTTCTTT. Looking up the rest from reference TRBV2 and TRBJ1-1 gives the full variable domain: EPEVTQTPSHQVTQMGQEVILRCVPISNHLYFYWYRQILGQKVEFLVSFYNNEISEKSEIFDDQFSVERPDGSNFTLKIRSTKLEDSAMYFCASLSGNTEAFFGQGTRLTVV.

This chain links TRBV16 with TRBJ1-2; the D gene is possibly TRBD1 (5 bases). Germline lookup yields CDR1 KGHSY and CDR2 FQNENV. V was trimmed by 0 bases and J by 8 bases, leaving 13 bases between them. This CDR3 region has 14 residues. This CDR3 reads CASSQSPARDGYTF. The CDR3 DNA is TGTGCCAGCAGCCAATCCCCGGCGCGGGACGGCTACACCTTC.

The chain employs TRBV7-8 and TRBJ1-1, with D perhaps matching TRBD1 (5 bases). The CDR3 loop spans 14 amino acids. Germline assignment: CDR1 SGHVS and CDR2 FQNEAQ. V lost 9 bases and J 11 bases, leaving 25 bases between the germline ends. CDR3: CASKQQVGHLGAFF. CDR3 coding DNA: TGTGCCAGTAAACAGCAGGTGGGGCACCTGGGTGCTTTCTTT. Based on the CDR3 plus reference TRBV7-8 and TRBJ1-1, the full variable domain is GAGVSQSPRYKVAKRGQDVALRCDPISGHVSLFWYQQALGQGPEFLTYFQNEAQLDKSGLPSDRFFAERPEGSVSTLKIQRTQQEDSAVYLCASKQQVGHLGAFFGQGTRLTVV.

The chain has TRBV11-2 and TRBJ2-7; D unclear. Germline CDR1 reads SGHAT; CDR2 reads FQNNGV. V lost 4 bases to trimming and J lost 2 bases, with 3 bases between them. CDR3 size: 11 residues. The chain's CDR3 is CASSSTYEQYF. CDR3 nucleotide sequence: TGTGCCAGCAGCTCAACCTACGAGCAGTACTTC.

CDR3 coding DNA: TGTGCCAGCAGTGCGGTAGCGGGGCAAGAGACCCAGTACTTC. Protein sequence: CASSAVAGQETQYF. V usage is TRBV2 and J usage is TRBJ2-5, with TRBD2 identical over 8 bases. From germline, CDR1 is SNHLY and CDR2 FYNNEI. Germline trimming cut 4 bases from V and 2 bases from J; bases unmatched to any gene: 3. The CDR3 extends over 14 amino acids.

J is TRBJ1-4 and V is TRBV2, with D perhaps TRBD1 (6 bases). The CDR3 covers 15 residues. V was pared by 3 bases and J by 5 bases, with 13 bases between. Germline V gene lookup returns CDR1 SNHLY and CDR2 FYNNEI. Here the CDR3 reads CASSDYRAENEKLFF. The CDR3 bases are TGTGCCAGCAGTGATTACAGGGCGGAGAATGAAAAACTGTTTTTT.

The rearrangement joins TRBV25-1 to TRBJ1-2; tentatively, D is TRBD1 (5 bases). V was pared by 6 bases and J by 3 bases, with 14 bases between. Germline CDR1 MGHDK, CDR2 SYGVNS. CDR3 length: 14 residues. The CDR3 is CASSAQGTYYGYTF. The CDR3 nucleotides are TGTGCCAGCAGCGCCCAAGGGACTTACTATGGCTACACCTTC.

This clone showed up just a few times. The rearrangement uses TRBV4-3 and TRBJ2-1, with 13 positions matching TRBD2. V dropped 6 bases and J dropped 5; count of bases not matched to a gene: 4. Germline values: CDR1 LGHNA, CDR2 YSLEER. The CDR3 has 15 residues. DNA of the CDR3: TGCGCCAGCAGACTCGGGACTAGCGGGGACAATGAGCAGTTCTTC. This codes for CASRLGTSGDNEQFF.

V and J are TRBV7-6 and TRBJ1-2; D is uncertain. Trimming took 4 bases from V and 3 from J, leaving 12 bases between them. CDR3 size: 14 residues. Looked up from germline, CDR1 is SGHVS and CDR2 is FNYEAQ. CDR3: CASSSRDNDYGYTF. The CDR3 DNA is TGTGCCAGCAGCTCCAGAGACAATGACTATGGCTACACCTTC. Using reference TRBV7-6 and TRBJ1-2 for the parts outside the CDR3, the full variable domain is GAGVSQSPRYKVTKRGQDVALRCDPISGHVSLYWYRQALGQGPEFLTYFNYEAQQDKSGLPNDRFSAERPEGSISTLTIQRTEQRDSAMYRCASSSRDNDYGYTFGSGTRLTVV.

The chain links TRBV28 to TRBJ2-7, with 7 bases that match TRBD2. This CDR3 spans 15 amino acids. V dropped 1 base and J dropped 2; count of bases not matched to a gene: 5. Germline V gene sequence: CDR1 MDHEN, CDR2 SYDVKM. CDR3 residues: CASSLFGRAPYEQYF. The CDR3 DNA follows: TGTGCCAGCAGTTTATTTGGGAGGGCCCCCTACGAGCAGTACTTC.

The DNA of the CDR3 is TGTGCCAGCAGCTACCTTCTCGCGGGGGGGGCACAGAAAGAGACCCAGTACTTC. Its protein product is CASSYLLAGGAQKETQYF. The J gene is TRBJ2-5, the V gene TRBV5-6; 9 positions match TRBD2. The length of the CDR3 is 18 residues. Losses at the gene ends were 3 bases for V and 3 bases for J; bases not matched to a gene: 15. CDR1 SGHDT and CDR2 YYEEEE come from the germline V gene.

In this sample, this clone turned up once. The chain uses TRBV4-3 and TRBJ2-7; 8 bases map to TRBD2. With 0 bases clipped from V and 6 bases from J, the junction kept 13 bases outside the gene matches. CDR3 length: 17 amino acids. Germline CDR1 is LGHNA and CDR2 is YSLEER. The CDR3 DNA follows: TGCGCCAGCAGCCAAGATCTAATCGGGGGGGTTGGAGGCGAGCAGTACTTC. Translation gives CASSQDLIGGVGGEQYF.

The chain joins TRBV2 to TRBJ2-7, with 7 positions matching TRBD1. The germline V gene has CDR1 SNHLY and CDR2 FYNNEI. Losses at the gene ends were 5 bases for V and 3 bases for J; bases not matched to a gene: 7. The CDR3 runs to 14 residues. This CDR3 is CASSPRDRVYEQYF. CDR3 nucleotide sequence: TGTGCCAGCAGTCCCCGGGACAGAGTCTACGAGCAGTACTTC.

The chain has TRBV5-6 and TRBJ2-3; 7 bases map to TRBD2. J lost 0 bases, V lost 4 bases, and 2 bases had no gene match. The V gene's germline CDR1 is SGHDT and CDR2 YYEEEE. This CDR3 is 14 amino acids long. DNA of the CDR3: TGTGCCAGCAGCCGCGGGGGTAGCACAGATACGCAGTATTTT. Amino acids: CASSRGGSTDTQYF.

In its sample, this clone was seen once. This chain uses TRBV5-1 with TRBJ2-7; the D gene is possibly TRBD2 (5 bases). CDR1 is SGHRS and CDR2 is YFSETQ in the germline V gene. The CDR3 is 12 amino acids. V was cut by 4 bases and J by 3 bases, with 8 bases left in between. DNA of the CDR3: TGCGCCAGCAGCCTGAGCGGCTACGAGCAGTACTTC. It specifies CASSLSGYEQYF.

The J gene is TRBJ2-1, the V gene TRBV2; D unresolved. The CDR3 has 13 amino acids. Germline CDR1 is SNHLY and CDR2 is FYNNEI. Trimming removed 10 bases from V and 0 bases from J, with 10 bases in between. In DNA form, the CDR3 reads TGTGCCATTCTCCCGAGCTCCTACAATGAGCAGTTCTTC. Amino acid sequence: CAILPSSYNEQFF.

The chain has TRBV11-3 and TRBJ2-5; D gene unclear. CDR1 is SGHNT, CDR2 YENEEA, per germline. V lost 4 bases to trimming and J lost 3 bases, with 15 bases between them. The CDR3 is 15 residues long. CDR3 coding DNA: TGTGCCAGCAGCTCCCTCATGGGCAGCAAAGAGACCCAGTACTTC. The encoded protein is CASSSLMGSKETQYF.

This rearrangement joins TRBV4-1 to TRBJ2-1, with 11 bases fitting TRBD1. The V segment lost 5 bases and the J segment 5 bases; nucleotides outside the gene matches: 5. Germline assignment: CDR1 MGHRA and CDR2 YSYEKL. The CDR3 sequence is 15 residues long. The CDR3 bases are TGCGCCAGCAGCTCCGGGACAGGGGGGGACAATGAGCAGTTCTTC. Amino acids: CASSSGTGGDNEQFF.

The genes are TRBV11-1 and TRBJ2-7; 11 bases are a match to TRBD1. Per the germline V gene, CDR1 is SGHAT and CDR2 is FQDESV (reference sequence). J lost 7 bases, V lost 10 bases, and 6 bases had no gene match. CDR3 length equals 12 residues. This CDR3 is CATRTGGWEQYF. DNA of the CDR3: TGTGCCACCAGGACAGGGGGCTGGGAGCAGTACTTC.

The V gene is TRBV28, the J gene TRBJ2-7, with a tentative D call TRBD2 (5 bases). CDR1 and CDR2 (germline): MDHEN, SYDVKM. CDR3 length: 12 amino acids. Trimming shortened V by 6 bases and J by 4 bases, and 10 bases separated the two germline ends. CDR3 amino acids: CASSFGEYEQYF. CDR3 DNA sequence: TGTGCCAGCAGCTTCGGGGAGTACGAGCAGTACTTC.